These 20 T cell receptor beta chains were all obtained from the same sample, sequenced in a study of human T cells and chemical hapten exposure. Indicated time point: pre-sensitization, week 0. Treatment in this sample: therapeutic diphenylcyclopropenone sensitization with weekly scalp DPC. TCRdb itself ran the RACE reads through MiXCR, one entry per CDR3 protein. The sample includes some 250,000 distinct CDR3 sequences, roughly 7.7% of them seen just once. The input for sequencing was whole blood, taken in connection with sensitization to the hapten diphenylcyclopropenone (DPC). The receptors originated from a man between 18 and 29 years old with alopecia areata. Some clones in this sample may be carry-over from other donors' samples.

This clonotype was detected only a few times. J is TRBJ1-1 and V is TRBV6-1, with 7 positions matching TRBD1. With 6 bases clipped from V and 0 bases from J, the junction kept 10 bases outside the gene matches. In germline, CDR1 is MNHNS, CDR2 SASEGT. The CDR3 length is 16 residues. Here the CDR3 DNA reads TGTGCCAGCAGCGAAACGACAGGGAGGATGAACACTGAAGCTTTCTTT. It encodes CASSETTGRMNTEAFF.

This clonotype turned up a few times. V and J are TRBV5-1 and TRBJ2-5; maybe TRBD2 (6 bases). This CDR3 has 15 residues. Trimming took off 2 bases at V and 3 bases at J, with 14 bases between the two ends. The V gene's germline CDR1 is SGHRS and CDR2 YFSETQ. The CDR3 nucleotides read TGCGCCAGCAGCTTAGGCGGGACGGATAAAGAGACCCAGTACTTC. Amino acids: CASSLGGTDKETQYF.

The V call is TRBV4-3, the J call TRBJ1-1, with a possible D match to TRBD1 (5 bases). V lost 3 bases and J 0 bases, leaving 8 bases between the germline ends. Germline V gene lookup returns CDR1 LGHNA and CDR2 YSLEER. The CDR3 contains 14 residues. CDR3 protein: CASSQTEMNTEAFF. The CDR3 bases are TGCGCCAGCAGCCAGACAGAGATGAACACTGAAGCTTTCTTT.

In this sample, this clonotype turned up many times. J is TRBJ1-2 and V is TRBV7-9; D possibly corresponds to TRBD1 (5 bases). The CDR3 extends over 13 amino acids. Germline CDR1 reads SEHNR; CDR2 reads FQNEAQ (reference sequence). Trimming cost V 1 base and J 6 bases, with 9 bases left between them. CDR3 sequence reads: CASSLGSGHGYTF. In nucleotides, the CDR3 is TGTGCCAGCAGCTTAGGTTCAGGGCATGGCTACACCTTC.

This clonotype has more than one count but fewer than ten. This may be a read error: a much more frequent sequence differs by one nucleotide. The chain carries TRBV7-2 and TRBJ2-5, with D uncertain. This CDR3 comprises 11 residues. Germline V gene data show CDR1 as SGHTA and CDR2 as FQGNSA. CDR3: CASRLGETQYF. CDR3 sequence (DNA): TGTGCCAGCAGATTAGGCGAGACCCAGTACTTC. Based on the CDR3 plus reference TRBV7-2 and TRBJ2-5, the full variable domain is GAGVSQSPSNKVTEKGKDVELRCDPISGHTALYWYRQSLGQGLEFLIYFQGNSAPDKSGLPSDRFSAERTGGSVSTLTIQRTQQEDSAVYLCASRLGETQYFGPGTRLLVL.

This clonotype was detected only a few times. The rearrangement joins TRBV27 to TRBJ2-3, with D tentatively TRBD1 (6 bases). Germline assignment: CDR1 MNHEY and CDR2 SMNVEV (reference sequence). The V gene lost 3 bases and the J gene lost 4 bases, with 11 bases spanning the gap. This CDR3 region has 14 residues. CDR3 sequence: CASSFHRAPDTQYF. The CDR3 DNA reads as TGTGCCAGCAGTTTTCACAGGGCCCCAGATACGCAGTATTTT.

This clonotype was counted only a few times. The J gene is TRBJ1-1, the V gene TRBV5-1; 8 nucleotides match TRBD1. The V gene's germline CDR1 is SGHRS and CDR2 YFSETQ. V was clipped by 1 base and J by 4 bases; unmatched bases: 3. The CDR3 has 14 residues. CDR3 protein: CASSLPDRGTEAFF. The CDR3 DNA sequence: TGCGCCAGCAGCTTGCCCGACAGGGGCACTGAAGCTTTCTTT. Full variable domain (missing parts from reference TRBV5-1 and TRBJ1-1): KAGVTQTPRYLIKTRGQQVTLSCSPISGHRSVSWYQQTPGQGLQFLFEYFSETQRNKGNFPGRFSGRQFSNSRSEMNVSTLELGDSALYLCASSLPDRGTEAFFGQGTRLTVV.

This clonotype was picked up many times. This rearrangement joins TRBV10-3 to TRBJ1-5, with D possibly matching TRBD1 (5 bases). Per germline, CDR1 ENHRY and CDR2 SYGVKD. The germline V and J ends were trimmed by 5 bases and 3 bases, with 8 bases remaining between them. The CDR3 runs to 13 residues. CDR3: CAISTGTNQPQHF. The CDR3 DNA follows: TGTGCCATCAGTACAGGTACCAATCAGCCCCAGCATTTT.

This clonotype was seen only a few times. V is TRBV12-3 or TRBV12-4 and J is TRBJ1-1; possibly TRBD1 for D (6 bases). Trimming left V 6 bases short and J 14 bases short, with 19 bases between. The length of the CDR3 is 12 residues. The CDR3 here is CASRNRVGLIFF. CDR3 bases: TGTGCCAGCAGAAACAGGGTTGGGCTGATATTCTTT.

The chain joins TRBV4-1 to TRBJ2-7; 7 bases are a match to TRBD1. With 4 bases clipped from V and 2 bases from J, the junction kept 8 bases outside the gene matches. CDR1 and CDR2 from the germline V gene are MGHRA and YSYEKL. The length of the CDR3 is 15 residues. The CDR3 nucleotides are TGCGCCAGCAGCCCGAAAACGGGACAGACCTACGAGCAGTACTTC. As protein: CASSPKTGQTYEQYF.

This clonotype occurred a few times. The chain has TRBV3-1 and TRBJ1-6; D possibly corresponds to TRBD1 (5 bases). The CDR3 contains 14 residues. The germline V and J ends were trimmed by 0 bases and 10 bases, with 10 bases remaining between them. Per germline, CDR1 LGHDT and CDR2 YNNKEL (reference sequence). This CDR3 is CASSQEWGGSPLHF. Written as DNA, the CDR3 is TGTGCCAGCAGCCAAGAGTGGGGGGGGTCACCCCTCCACTTT.

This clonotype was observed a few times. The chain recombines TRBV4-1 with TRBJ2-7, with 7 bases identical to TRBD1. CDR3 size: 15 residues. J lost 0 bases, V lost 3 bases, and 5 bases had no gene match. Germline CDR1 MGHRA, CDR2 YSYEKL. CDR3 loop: CASSQLGTASYEQYF. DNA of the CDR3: TGCGCCAGCAGCCAGCTTGGGACAGCCTCCTACGAGCAGTACTTC.

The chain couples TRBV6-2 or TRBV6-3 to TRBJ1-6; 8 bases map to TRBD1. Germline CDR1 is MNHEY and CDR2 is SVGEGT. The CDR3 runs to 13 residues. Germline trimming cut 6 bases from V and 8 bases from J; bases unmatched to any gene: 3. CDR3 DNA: TGTGCCAGCAGGGACAGGGACTATTCACCCCTCCACTTT. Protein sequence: CASRDRDYSPLHF.

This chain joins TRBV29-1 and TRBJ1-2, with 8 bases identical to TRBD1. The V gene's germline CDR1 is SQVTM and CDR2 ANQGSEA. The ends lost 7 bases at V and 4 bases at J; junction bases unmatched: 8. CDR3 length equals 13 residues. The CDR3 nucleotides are TGCAGCGCATCGGACAGGGCTGGCTATGGCTACACCTTC. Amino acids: CSASDRAGYGYTF.

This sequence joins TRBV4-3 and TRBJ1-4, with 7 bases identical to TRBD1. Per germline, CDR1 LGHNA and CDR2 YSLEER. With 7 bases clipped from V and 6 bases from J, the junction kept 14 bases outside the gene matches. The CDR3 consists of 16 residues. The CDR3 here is CASTPDRTDSYEKLFF. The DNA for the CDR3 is TGCGCCAGCACGCCGGACAGGACTGATTCGTATGAAAAACTGTTTTTT.

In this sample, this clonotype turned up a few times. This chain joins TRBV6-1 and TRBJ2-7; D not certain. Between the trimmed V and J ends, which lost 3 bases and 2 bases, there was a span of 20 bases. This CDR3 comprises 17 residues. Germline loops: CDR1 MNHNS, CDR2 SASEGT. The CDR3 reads CASSDWDEWAPTYEQYV. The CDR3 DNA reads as TGTGCCAGCAGTGACTGGGATGAATGGGCACCCACCTACGAGCAGTACGTC.

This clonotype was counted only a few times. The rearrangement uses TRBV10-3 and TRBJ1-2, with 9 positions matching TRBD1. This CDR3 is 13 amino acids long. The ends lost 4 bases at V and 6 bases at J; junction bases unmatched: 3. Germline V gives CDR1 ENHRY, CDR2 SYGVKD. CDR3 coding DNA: TGTGCCATCAGTGTCGGGACAGGGAATGGCTACACCTTC. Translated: CAISVGTGNGYTF.

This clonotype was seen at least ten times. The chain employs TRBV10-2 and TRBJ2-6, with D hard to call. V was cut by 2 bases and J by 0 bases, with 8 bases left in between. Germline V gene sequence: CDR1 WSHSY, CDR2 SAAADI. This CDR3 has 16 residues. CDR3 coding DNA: TGCGCCAGCAGTGAGAGGTCTCTCTCTGGGGCCAACGTCCTGACTTTC. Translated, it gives CASSERSLSGANVLTF.

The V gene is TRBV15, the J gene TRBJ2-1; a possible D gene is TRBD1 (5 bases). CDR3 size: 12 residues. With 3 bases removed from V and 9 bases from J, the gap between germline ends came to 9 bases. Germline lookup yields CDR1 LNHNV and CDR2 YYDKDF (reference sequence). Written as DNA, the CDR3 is TGTGCCACCAGCAGGGGTAGGGGTGAGCAGTTCTTC. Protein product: CATSRGRGEQFF.

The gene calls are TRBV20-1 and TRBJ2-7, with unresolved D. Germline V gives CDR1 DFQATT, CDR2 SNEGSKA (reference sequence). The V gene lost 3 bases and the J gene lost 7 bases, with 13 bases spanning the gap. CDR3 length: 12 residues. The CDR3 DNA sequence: TGCAGTGCTAGCCTACCCGAAATGGAGCAGTACTTC. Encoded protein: CSASLPEMEQYF.